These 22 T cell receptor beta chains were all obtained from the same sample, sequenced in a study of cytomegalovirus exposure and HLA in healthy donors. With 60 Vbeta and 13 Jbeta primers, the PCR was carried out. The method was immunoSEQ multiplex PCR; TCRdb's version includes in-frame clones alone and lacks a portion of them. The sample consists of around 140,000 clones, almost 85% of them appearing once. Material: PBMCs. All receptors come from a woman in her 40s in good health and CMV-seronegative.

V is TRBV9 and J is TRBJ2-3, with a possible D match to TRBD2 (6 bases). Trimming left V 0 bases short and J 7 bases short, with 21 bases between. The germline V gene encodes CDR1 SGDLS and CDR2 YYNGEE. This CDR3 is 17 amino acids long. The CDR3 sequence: CASSVGVSGGPANTQYF. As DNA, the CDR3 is TGTGCCAGCAGCGTAGGTGTTAGCGGAGGCCCAGCAAATACGCAGTATTTT.

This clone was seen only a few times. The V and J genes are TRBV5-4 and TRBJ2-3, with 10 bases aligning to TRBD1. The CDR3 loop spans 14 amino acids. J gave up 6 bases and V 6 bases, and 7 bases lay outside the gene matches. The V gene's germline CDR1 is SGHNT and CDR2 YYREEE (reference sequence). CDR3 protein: CASTRQGAADTQYF. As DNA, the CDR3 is TGTGCCAGCACCCGACAGGGGGCAGCCGATACGCAGTATTTT.

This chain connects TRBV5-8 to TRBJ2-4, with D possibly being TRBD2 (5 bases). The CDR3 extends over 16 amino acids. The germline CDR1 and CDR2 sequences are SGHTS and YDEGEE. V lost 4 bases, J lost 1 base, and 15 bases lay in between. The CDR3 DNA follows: TGTGCCAGCAGCGAGACTATAATCGCGGCCAAAAACATTCAGTACTTC. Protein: CASSETIIAAKNIQYF. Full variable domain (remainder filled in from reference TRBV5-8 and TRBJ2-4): EAGVTQSPTHLIKTRGQQATLRCSPISGHTSVYWYQQALGLGLQFLLWYDEGEERNRGNFPPRFSGRQFPNYSSELNVNALELEDSALYLCASSETIIAAKNIQYFGAGTRLSVL.

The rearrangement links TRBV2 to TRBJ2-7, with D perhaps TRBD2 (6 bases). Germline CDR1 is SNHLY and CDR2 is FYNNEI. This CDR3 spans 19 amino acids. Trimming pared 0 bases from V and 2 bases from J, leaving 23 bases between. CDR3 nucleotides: TGTGCCAGCAGTGAAGCGGTGTTCGGTGGGGGGACGGATACCTACGAGCAGTACTTC. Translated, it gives CASSEAVFGGGTDTYEQYF. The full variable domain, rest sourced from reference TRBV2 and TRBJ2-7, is EPEVTQTPSHQVTQMGQEVILRCVPISNHLYFYWYRQILGQKVEFLVSFYNNEISEKSEIFDDQFSVERPDGSNFTLKIRSTKLEDSAMYFCASSEAVFGGGTDTYEQYFGPGTRLTVT.

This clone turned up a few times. The CDR3 loop is CASSLGTGVSYEQYF. CDR3 nucleotide sequence: TGTGCCAGCAGCTTAGGCACGGGGGTTTCCTACGAGCAGTACTTC. The chain joins TRBV7-2 to TRBJ2-7, with D possibly TRBD2 on 6 matching bases. This CDR3 region has 15 residues. V lost 1 base and J lost 1, with 11 bases in between. Germline-derived CDR1 and CDR2 are SGHTA and FQGNSA. Full variable domain (outside the CDR3, taken from reference TRBV7-2 and TRBJ2-7): GAGVSQSPSNKVTEKGKDVELRCDPISGHTALYWYRQSLGQGLEFLIYFQGNSAPDKSGLPSDRFSAERTGGSVSTLTIQRTQQEDSAVYLCASSLGTGVSYEQYFGPGTRLTVT.

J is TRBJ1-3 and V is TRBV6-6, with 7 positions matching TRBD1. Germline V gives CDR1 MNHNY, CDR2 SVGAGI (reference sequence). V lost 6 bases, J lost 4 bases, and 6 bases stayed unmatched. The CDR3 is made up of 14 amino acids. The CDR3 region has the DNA TGTGCCAGCAGCCTCAACAGGGGCGGAAACACCATATATTTT. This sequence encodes CASSLNRGGNTIYF.

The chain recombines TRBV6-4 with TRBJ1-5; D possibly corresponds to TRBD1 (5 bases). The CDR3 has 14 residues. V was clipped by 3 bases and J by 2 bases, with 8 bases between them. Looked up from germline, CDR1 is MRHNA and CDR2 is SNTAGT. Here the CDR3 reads CASSEGPGNQPQHF. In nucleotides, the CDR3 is TGTGCCAGCAGTGAGGGGCCGGGCAATCAGCCCCAGCATTTT.

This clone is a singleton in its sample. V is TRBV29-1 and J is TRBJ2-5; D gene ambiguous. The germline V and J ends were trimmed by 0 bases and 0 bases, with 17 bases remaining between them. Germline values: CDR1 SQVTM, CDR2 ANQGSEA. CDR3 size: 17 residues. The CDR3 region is CSVEDQSERFYQETQYF. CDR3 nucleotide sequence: TGCAGCGTTGAAGATCAGTCAGAGCGCTTCTACCAAGAGACCCAGTACTTC.

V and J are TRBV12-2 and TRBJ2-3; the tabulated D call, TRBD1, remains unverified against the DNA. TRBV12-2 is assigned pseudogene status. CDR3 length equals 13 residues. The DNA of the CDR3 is TGTGCAAGTCGCCAACCAGTGGCAGATACGCAGTATTTT. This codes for CASRQPVADTQYF.

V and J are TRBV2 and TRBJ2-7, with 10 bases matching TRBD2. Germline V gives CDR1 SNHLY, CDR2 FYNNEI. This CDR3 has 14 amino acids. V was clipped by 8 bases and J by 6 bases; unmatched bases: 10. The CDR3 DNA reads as TGTGCCAGCGAGACTTTAGCGGGAGGTTCCGAGCAGTACTTC. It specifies CASETLAGGSEQYF.

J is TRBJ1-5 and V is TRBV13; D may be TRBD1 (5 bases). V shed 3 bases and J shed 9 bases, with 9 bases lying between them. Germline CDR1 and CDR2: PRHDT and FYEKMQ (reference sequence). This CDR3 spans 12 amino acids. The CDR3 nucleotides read TGTGCCAGCAGCTTGCCCACAGGGCCCCAGCATTTT. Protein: CASSLPTGPQHF.

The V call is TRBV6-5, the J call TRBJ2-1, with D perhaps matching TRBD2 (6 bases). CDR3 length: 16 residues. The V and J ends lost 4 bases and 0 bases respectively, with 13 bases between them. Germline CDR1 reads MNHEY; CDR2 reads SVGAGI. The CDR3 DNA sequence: TGTGCCAGCAGTTTAGCGGCGCTAAGCTCCTACAATGAGCAGTTCTTC. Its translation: CASSLAALSSYNEQFF.

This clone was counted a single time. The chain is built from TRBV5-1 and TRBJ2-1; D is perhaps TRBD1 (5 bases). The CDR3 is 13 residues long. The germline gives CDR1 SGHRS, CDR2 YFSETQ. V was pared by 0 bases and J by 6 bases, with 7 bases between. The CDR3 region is CASSLVQGNEQFF. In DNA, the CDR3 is TGCGCCAGCAGCTTGGTGCAGGGCAATGAGCAGTTCTTC. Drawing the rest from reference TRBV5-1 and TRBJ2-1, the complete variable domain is KAGVTQTPRYLIKTRGQQVTLSCSPISGHRSVSWYQQTPGQGLQFLFEYFSETQRNKGNFPGRFSGRQFSNSRSEMNVSTLELGDSALYLCASSLVQGNEQFFGPGTRLTVL.

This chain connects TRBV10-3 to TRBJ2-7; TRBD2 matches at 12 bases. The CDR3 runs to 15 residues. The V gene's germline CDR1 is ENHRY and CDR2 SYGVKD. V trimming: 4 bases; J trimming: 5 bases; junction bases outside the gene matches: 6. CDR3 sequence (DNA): TGTGCCATCAGTGGAAGACTAGCGGGAGTAAACGAGCAGTACTTC. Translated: CAISGRLAGVNEQYF.

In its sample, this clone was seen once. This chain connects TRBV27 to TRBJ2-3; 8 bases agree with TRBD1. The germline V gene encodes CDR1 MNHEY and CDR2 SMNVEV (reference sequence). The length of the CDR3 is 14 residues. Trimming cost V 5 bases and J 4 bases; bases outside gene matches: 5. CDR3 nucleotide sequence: TGTGCCAGCAGTCTCGGACAGGGTGCAGATACGCAGTATTTT. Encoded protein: CASSLGQGADTQYF.

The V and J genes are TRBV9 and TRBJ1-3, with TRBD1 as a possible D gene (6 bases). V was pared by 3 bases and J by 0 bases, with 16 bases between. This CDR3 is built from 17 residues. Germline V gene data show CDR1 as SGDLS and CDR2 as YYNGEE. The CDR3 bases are TGTGCCAGCAGCGATCCAAGGGGGACACTCTCTGGAAACACCATATATTTT. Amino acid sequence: CASSDPRGTLSGNTIYF.

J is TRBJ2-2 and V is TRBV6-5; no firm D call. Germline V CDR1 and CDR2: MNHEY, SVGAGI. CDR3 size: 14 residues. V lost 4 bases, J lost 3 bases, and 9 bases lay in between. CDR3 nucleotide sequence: TGTGCCAGCAGTTTCACAACATACACCGGGGAGCTGTTTTTT. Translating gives CASSFTTYTGELFF.

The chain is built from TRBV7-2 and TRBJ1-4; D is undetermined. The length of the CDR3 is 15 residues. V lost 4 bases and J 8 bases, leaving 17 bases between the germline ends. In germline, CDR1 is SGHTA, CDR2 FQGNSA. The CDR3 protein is CASSSRGTPEEKLFF. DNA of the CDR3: TGTGCCAGCAGCTCCCGAGGCACGCCGGAGGAAAAACTGTTTTTT.

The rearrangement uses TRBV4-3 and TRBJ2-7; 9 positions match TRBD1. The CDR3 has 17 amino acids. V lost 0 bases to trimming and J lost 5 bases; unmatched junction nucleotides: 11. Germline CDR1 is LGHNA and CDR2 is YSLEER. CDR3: CASSQDLGGTGRDEQYF. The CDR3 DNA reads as TGCGCCAGCAGCCAAGATTTAGGTGGGACAGGGCGAGACGAGCAGTACTTC.

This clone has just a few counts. CDR3: CASRSAGGRDYGYTF. For the CDR3, the DNA is TGTGCCAGCAGGTCAGCAGGGGGCCGGGACTATGGCTACACCTTC. This chain uses TRBV28 with TRBJ1-2, with TRBD1 matching over 8 bases. Losses at the gene ends were 6 bases for V and 3 bases for J; bases not matched to a gene: 9. Germline V gives CDR1 MDHEN, CDR2 SYDVKM. The CDR3 is 15 residues long.

The CDR3 DNA reads TGCGCCAGCAGCCAAGACGTCACTAGCGGGAGCAACAATGAGCAGTTCTTC. Its translation is CASSQDVTSGSNNEQFF. This chain links TRBV4-3 with TRBJ2-1; 11 bases line up with TRBD2. The junction had 6 bases not matched to a gene; V was cut back by 0 bases and J by 5 bases. Germline V gives CDR1 LGHNA, CDR2 YSLEER. CDR3 length: 17 residues.

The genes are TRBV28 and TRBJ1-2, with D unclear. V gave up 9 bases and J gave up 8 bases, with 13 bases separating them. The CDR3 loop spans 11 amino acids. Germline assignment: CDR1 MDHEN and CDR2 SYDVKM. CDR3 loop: CASDSGRGYTF. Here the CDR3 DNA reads TGTGCCAGTGATTCAGGTCGAGGCTACACCTTC.